This T cell receptor (beta chain) was sequenced during a study of blood T cell repertoires in COVID-19. The table came from immunoSEQ multiplex PCR; TCRdb's copy has only in-frame clones and leaves some out. The sample lists 210,000 or so clones; roughly nine tenths were seen once. CDR1 MNHEY and CDR2 SVGAGI come from the germline V gene. The CDR3 length is 14 residues. The V segment lost 6 bases and the J segment 10 bases; nucleotides outside the gene matches: 14. The sample was peripheral blood. This chain connects TRBV6-5 to TRBJ1-2, with 7 positions matching TRBD1. The clonotype originates from a woman aged 50 to 60 with acute or convalescent COVID-19. The CDR3 here is CASSLPEQGGAYTF. The CDR3 coding sequence is TGTGCCAGCAGCCTACCGGAGCAGGGGGGTGCCTACACCTTC.